Below, one T cell receptor beta chain is given with its context. The antigen remains unidentified. Time point defined: cycle 4 day 1 (C4D1), after less than 7 weeks of nivolumab. Each patient's relapse followed autologous stem cell transplantation, and brentuximab vedotin exposure varied. Starting with thawed PBMCs, CD4+ T cells were purified by magnetic negative selection. The entry originates in a study of PD-1 blockade in classical Hodgkin lymphoma. General observations from the study: Whoever responded completely had baseline diversity much like that seen in newly diagnosed patients. The CD4+ diversity rise by C4D1 was clearest in complete responders.

The table came from immunoSEQ multiplex PCR; TCRdb's copy has only in-frame clones and leaves some out. The table has tens of thousands of clones, 84% seen once. The TCR originated in a human donor with classical Hodgkin lymphoma. Sequences were derived from CD4+ T cells from blood, sampled before the fourth cycle of nivolumab.

The CDR3 here is CASSLVPDEAFF. CDR3 nucleotides: TGTGCCAGCAGCTTGGTCCCGGATGAAGCTTTCTTT. This chain links TRBV5-6 with TRBJ1-1; D is unclear. Looked up from germline, CDR1 is SGHDT and CDR2 is YYEEEE. V gave up 0 bases and J gave up 7 bases, with 7 bases separating them. The CDR3 spans 12 residues.